This T cell receptor (beta chain) was documented in a study of blood T cell repertoires in COVID-19. Study summary: Samples taken during acute and convalescent COVID-19 were collected in the United States, Italy and Spain. PBMCs, B-cell-depleted T cells, or T cells provided the cDNA or gDNA that made up the material.

In the authors' methods: Nucleated cell counts were estimated from reference gene primer amplification. Profiling relied on immunoSEQ multiplex PCR, and the TCRdb table lists in-frame clones only, not all of them. The V and J calls and the clone size are those of that table, but D and trimming were determined from the DNA. The repertoire includes over 350,000 clones, approximately 88% of them detected once, and approximately 0.96% sits in the top ten. The study recruited people aged about 18 to 95 years across around 23 US areas. This clonotype was obtained from a woman aged 30 to 39 with acute COVID-19. What was sequenced was PBMCs or T cells enriched from blood (not recorded which).

The CDR3 bases are TGTGCCAGCAGCCCAAAAAGTGGGCTGACCTACGAGCAGTACTTC. Translated, it gives CASSPKSGLTYEQYF. The gene calls are TRBV7-3 and TRBJ2-7, with unresolved D. The V gene's germline CDR1 is SGHTA and CDR2 FQGTGA. Trimming took 5 bases from V and 2 from J, leaving 16 bases between them. The CDR3 is 15 amino acids.